The clone carrying this T cell receptor beta chain turned up a few times. The target antigen is unknown. Time point noted: after neoadjuvant nivolumab, at surgical resection. Cohort: HPV-negative, locally advanced oral cavity squamous cell carcinoma patients. No culture or expansion preceded analysis of these blood cells. Here immunoSEQ multiplex PCR was the method, and the copy in TCRdb shows in-frame clones only, minus some. Of just over 65,000 clones in the sample, more than 75% were seen once. These data are taken from a study of neoadjuvant anti-PD-1 for oral cavity cancer. General study results and limits: Treg/Th17 ratio rose with pretreatment blood and fell with post-treatment tumor TCRbeta clonality. TCR analyses covered only a few patients per response group.

V trimming: 2 bases; J trimming: 7 bases; junction bases outside the gene matches: 7. The germline V gene encodes CDR1 SGHNT and CDR2 YENEEA. The CDR3 loop spans 14 amino acids. The material sequenced was PBMCs, taken after nivolumab (anti-PD-1) treatment. V is TRBV11-3 and J is TRBJ1-1; 7 bases are shared with TRBD1. This TCR derives from a person aged 40 to 85 with oral cavity squamous cell carcinoma. The CDR3 DNA reads as TGTGCCAGCAGCTTATCAGGGGGGCTCAATGAAGCTTTCTTT. It codes for CASSLSGGLNEAFF.